Listed below are T cell receptor beta chains from one sample, sequenced in a study of control samples from healthy donors and cancer patients. Sequencing used immunoSEQ multiplex PCR; TCRdb keeps in-frame clones, though not all of them. The sample lists about 120,000 clones; more than 70% were seen once. Sequencing was done on a sample of blood. The receptors here all came from a man aged 35 to 55 in good health. Each CDR3 is given with its conserved first and last residue. The D gene is left open where the match is weak. Rows give clone size only sometimes, using once, few, many, or a class for an expanded clone.

clone size,V gene,J gene,D gene,CDR3 length,CDR3 protein,CDR3 DNA
-,TRBV25-1,TRBJ1-2,TRBD1,15,CASSGPRDRSDGYTF,TGTGCCAGCAGTGGGCCTAGGGACAGATCGGATGGCTACACCTTC
-,TRBV29-1,TRBJ1-2,-,13,CSVSESVAGGYTF,TGCAGCGTTTCGGAATCGGTGGCTGGTGGCTACACCTTC
-,TRBV29-1,TRBJ1-2,TRBD1,13,CSVDTGQGNGYTF,TGCAGCGTTGATACTGGACAGGGTAATGGCTACACCTTC
-,TRBV7-8,TRBJ2-7,-,14,CASSLGPTAYEQYF,TGTGCCAGCAGCCTAGGGCCCACAGCCTACGAGCAGTACTTC
once,TRBV19,TRBJ1-2,TRBD1,14,CASSFSTGSGGCTF,TGTGCCAGTAGTTTCTCGACAGGGTCGGGCGGCTGCACCTTC
once,TRBV27,TRBJ1-5,-,13,CASSFRDNQPQHF,TGTGCCAGCAGTTTTCGAGATAATCAGCCCCAGCATTTT
-,TRBV24-1,TRBJ2-3,TRBD2,17,CATSDFWGLAGADTQYF,TGTGCCACCAGTGATTTTTGGGGACTAGCGGGGGCAGATACGCAGTATTTT
-,TRBV10-3,TRBJ1-2,-,15,CAISESARRLDGYTF,TGTGCCATCAGTGAGTCTGCCAGGAGGTTAGATGGCTACACCTTC
-,TRBV13,TRBJ2-1,-,14,CASIPLSSYNEQFF,TGTGCCAGCATCCCCCTGAGCTCCTACAATGAGCAGTTCTTC
-,TRBV7-9,TRBJ1-1,-,13,CASSLGAGDEAFF,TGTGCCAGCAGCTTAGGAGCAGGGGATGAAGCTTTCTTT